This is a list of T cell receptor beta chains from one sample in a study of identical twins. TCRdb recomputed calls from the 5' RACE reads with MiXCR, one row per CDR3 protein. The sample gives hundreds of thousands of distinct CDR3 sequences, 12% of which show up once; about 1.5% is in the top ten. In addition, the sample was reused for a study of yellow fever vaccine responses in identical twins.

Sequencing was done on a sample of PBMCs. The origin of the receptors is a woman aged 18-29 years in good health. The CDR3 runs from the conserved cysteine through the conserved F or W. Expanded clones are given a class, and other clones once, few, many or no size at all.

abundance | j_gene | v_gene | CDR3aa
- | TRBJ2-7 | TRBV29-1 | CSVEGQPGTSYEQYF
few | TRBJ2-1 | TRBV2 | CASSPTASSGGSYNEQFF
once | TRBJ2-3 | TRBV11-2 | CATTSGGTKFPQYF
- | TRBJ1-1 | TRBV7-8 | CAAGRGYDTEAFF
- | TRBJ2-7 | TRBV7-8 | CASSLGGLGATYEQYF
many | TRBJ2-5 | TRBV28 | CASSPTVSKETQYF
many | TRBJ1-2 | TRBV6-5 | CASSYGGTANYGYTF
- | TRBJ2-2 | TRBV6-1 | CASSPVSQTSGELFF
few | TRBJ1-1 | TRBV2 | CASSEGGSYTEAFF
- | TRBJ2-3 | TRBV12-3/TRBV12-4 | CASSNPPQGFITDTQYF
few | TRBJ2-2 | TRBV19 | CASRLKTGGTNTGELFF
few | TRBJ1-5 | TRBV15 | CATSRVYNQPQHF
many | TRBJ1-2 | TRBV5-6 | CASSLGGPIGYTF
few | TRBJ1-6 | TRBV20-1 | CSARDQTDPLPHSPLHF
- | TRBJ2-5 | TRBV5-5 | CASTRDLQETQYF
- | TRBJ1-2 | TRBV7-2 | CASSAVGAAYGYTF
- | TRBJ1-4 | TRBV4-1 | CASSQVRDRTNEKLFF
many | TRBJ2-2 | TRBV7-2 | CASTPDRVVDGELFF
few | TRBJ2-3 | TRBV20-1 | CSASRIGAPTDTQYF
- | TRBJ2-1 | TRBV20-1 | CSAKLLAGVYNEQFF
many | TRBJ2-3 | TRBV12-3/TRBV12-4 | CASSLTGAPDTQYF
few | TRBJ2-1 | TRBV24-1 | CATSDSAVTGTSGRYSSYNEQFF
- | TRBJ1-1 | TRBV20-1 | CSARQGVMNTEAFF
- | TRBJ2-1 | TRBV12-3/TRBV12-4 | CASRPRIRGQFF
- | TRBJ2-5 | TRBV6-5 | CASSYSTGVEETQYF
- | TRBJ1-6 | TRBV5-1 | CASSREGDSPLHF
- | TRBJ2-1 | TRBV9 | CASSRDHRVGEQFF
many | TRBJ1-2 | TRBV5-1 | CASSLESSGRSYGYTF
few | TRBJ2-7 | TRBV12-3/TRBV12-4 | CASSLVIGGGAVYEQYF
few | TRBJ2-5 | TRBV15 | CATSPVGSPKETQYF
many | TRBJ2-1 | TRBV9 | CASSVAGTTYNEQFF
few | TRBJ2-1 | TRBV11-2 | CASSFLEAYNEQFF
few | TRBJ1-4 | TRBV6-1 | CASSGGTKAEKLFF
- | TRBJ2-4 | TRBV27 | CASSPWLGEGAKNIQYF
- | TRBJ1-5 | TRBV20-1 | CSARRAGQPQHF
few | TRBJ2-3 | TRBV12-3/TRBV12-4 | CASGQGAGTDTQYF
- | TRBJ2-3 | TRBV20-1 | CSARVPRGSGAADTQYF
few | TRBJ2-1 | TRBV20-1 | CSARVVSEPSSYNEQFF
- | TRBJ2-2 | TRBV10-3 | CVSGPNTGELFF
few | TRBJ1-4 | TRBV11-2 | CASSIQGPRNEKLFF
once | TRBJ2-5 | TRBV6-2/TRBV6-3 | CASIPGGSPNSEEELQETQYF
few | TRBJ2-5 | TRBV2 | CASSGTGTGGETQYF
many | TRBJ2-1 | TRBV3-1 | CASSQGQAYNEQFF